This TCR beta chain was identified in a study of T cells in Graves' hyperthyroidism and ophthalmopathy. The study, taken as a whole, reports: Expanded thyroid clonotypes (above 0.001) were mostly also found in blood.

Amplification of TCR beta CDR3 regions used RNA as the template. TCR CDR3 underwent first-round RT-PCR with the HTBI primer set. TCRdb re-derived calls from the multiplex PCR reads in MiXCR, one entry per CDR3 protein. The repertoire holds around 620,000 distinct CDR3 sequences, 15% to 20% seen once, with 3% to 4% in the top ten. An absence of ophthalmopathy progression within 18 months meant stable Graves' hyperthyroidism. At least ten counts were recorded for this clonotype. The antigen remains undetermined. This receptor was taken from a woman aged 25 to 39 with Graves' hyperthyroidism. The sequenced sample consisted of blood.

Here the CDR3 reads CASSSPGTSGMTDTQYF. Written as DNA, the CDR3 is TGTGCCAGCAGTTCCCCGGGGACTAGCGGGATGACAGATACGCAGTATTTT. J is TRBJ2-3 and V is TRBV28; TRBD2 aligns across 13 bases. This CDR3 has 17 amino acids. J lost 3 bases, V lost 4 bases, and 7 bases had no gene match. Germline V gene data show CDR1 as MDHEN and CDR2 as SYDVKM.